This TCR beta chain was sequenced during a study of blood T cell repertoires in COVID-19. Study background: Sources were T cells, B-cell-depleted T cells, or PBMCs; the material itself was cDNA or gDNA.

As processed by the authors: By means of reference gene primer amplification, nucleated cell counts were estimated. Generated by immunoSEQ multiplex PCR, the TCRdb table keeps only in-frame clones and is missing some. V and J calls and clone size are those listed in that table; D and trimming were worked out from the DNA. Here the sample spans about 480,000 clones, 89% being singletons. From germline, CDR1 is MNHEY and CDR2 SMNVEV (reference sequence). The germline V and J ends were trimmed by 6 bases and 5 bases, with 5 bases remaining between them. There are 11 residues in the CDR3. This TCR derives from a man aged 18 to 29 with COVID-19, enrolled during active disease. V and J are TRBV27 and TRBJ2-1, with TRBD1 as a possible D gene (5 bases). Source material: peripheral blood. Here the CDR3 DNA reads TGTGCCAGCAGCAGGGACAATGAGCAGTTCTTC. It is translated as CASSRDNEQFF.